A single TCR beta chain is shown here with its context. Its recognized antigen is unknown. Base qualities are not recorded, but no much larger clone differs from it by a single base. Using the deep immunoSEQ assay, multiplex PCR amplified TCR CDR3 regions from genomic DNA. Extracted genomic DNA from each cell subset was spread evenly across all wells of several immunoSEQ 96-well plates, with each plate serving as a replicate. For sorted subsets, around 200 ng genomic DNA, equal to some 28,000 T cell genomes, was loaded into each replicate PCR. Purified libraries were quantified with a Qubit 3.0 fluorometer, sized on a Bioanalyzer 2100, and re-quantified with the KAPA Library Quantification kit. Every immunoSEQ 96-well plate was sequenced on a dedicated single-read 150-cycle Illumina NextSeq 550 flow cell. Concerning the study's data processing: Because the immunoSEQ output included only junctional sequences and no quality scores, the filtering could not be the same as the filtering used for full-length reads. Sequences were annotated with PyIR, a Python wrapper for IgBLAST v1.9, using IMGT germline references to assign V/J genes and CDR3. Reads with weak V/J assignments (E-value above 1e-6), missing CDR3, stop codons, out-of-frame junctions, or ambiguous translated residues were removed. V3J clonotypes were defined as sequences sharing the same inferred V gene, J gene, and CDR3 amino acid sequence. The percentage overlap between two repertoires was calculated by dividing the number of shared unique clonotypes by the size of the smaller repertoire. Richness of each repertoire was evaluated using RTK rarefaction, the Chao1 estimator, and Recon v2.1 estimates of unobserved clonotypes. Generation probabilities were computed with OLGA for all TCRbeta clonotypes obtained by the gDNA method from four donors. TCRdb mirrors the immuneACCESS table, restricted to in-frame sequences. Some clones are absent from its copies; in checked studies, under half trace to an unresolved V gene, and the reason for the others is unknown. V and J calls plus clone size are reproduced from that table; the DNA served to infer D and trimming. The sample records under 1,900,000 clones, around 98.5% of which are singletons. The ten top clones hold approximately 0.4% of the sample.

This sample is drawn from a study of shared clonotypes between healthy human individuals (dated by TCRdb to 2018 to 2021). Turning to the overall study: Two women and a few men aged 18 to 49 years were included in the cohort. Libraries were prepared and TCR repertoires were sequenced by different laboratories using diverse techniques, in order to increase sequencing depth and limit assay-specific biases. To estimate repertoire size and how much clonotypes are shared between individuals, the study performed deep sequencing of blood TCR repertoires from a few healthy adults. Leukapheresis yielded between about 0.94 and 10 billion PBMCs per donor. For each donor, three plates each were used for CD4 naive and CD4 memory, two plates were used for CD8 naive, and one plate was used for CD8 memory. Broad study findings and their caveats: Sampling was limited to blood, and TCR repertoires in tissue likely differ from TCR repertoires in blood. Pairwise subsampling led to the expectation that sequencing depth would affect the degree of clonotype sharing among donors. Clonotypes shared by all four sorted-subset donors showed higher generation probabilities than non-shared clonotypes. Sharing across a handful of donors was observed for approximately 5% of naive CD4, 3% to 4% of naive CD8, 2.3% of memory CD4, and around 0.42% of memory CD8 clonotypes. Even with the large sequencing depth, rarefaction of the sorted-subset datasets indicated that sequencing was incomplete. Because the study included a small number of donors, the genetic and exposure-history diversity represented was limited. Naive subsets generally had larger estimated clonotype richness than memory subsets.

The donors were healthy, HIV-negative adults who had no recently reported acute infections or vaccinations. Only Caucasian adults living in Nashville, Tennessee, USA were represented among the donors. CD4+ T cells were enriched through magnetic negative selection, after which naive cells were positively selected on CD45RA and the remaining negative fraction served as the memory subset. Blood was collected by leukapheresis, and PBMCs were isolated by Ficoll-Histopaque density gradient centrifugation and then cryopreserved in liquid nitrogen vapor phase. Analytical flow cytometry was used to check the purity and quantity of every magnetically sorted T cell population. Each sorted fraction had its genomic DNA isolated and then quantified by UV absorbance on a Nanodrop 2000c. The CDR3 has 16 amino acids, counting the end cysteine and phenylalanine. The DNA shown is the 48-base CDR3, in frame from base 1. For this chain, trimming is 1 base at the V end and 4 bases at the J end, and the number of junction bases without a gene match is 7. In the germline V gene, CDR1 corresponds to SGHRS and CDR2 to YFSETQ.

The sequence was obtained from a man aged 30 to 45 in good health. The specimen was naive CD4+ T cells sorted from blood. Read against the paper, the sample's cell subset or site label means: CD45RA+ positively selected. This chain is built from TRBV5-1 and TRBJ2-7, with 11 bases aligning to TRBD2. The nucleotide sequence reads TGCGCCAGCAGCTTGACGACTAGCGGGACTTTATACGAGCAGTACTTC. Translated, it reads CASSLTTSGTLYEQYF.